This is a list of T cell receptor beta chains from one sample in a study of T cell responses to AZD1222 COVID-19 vaccine. The table came from immunoSEQ multiplex PCR; TCRdb's copy has only in-frame clones and leaves some out. This table holds around 140,000 clones, around 94% found once. The starting material was peripheral blood, obtained 28 days after the second AZD1222 dose. These receptors originate from an adult who received the AZD1222 COVID-19 vaccine. The CDR3 runs from the conserved cysteine through the conserved F or W. The D gene is left open where the match is weak. Part of the rows lack a size; the others show once, few, many or a class for expanded clones.

V	size	J	D	CDR3	DNA
TRBV5-4	.	TRBJ1-6	.	CASSLDEGGNSPLHF	TGTGCCAGCAGCCTGGACGAAGGGGGGAATTCACCCCTCCACTTT
TRBV6-5	.	TRBJ1-1	.	CASRREADTEAFF	TGTGCCAGCAGAAGGGAGGCGGACACTGAAGCTTTCTTT
TRBV2	.	TRBJ2-2	TRBD1	CASSPRTGGIGELFF	TGTGCCAGCAGCCCCCGGACAGGGGGGATCGGGGAGCTGTTTTTT
TRBV5-1	.	TRBJ1-1	.	CASSFEVNTEAFF	TGCGCCAGCAGCTTCGAGGTTAACACTGAAGCTTTCTTT
TRBV6-5	.	TRBJ1-4	TRBD1	CASSSDRVDNEKLFF	TGTGCCAGCAGTTCGGACAGGGTCGATAATGAAAAACTGTTTTTT
TRBV6-5	.	TRBJ2-3	TRBD2	CASSPGLEREYF	TGTGCCAGCAGCCCGGGACTAGAGAGGGAGTATTTT
TRBV6-5	.	TRBJ2-1	.	CASILQGYSYNEQFF	TGTGCCAGCATACTACAGGGATACTCCTACAATGAGCAGTTCTTC
TRBV7-9	.	TRBJ1-2	TRBD1	CASSPGTVGYTF	TGTGCCAGCAGCCCGGGGACAGTAGGCTACACCTTC
TRBV3-1/TRBV3-2	.	TRBJ1-4	TRBD1	CASSRRTGNEKLFF	TGTGCCAGCAGCCGCCGGACAGGCAATGAAAAACTGTTTTTT
TRBV5-1	.	TRBJ1-3	.	CASSLAGVRGDTIYF	TGCGCCAGCAGCTTGGCCGGCGTCCGGGGGGACACCATATATTTT
TRBV11-2	.	TRBJ1-1	TRBD1	CASSPRGTGTGNTEAFF	TGTGCCAGCAGCCCACGCGGGACAGGGACGGGAAACACTGAAGCTTTCTTT
TRBV30	.	TRBJ1-4	.	CAWSLGTVSEKLFF	TGTGCCTGGAGTTTGGGCACAGTCAGTGAAAAACTGTTTTTT
TRBV5-4	.	TRBJ2-7	.	CASSLRGLSSYEQYF	TGTGCCAGCAGCTTGAGGGGGTTAAGCTCCTACGAGCAGTACTTC
TRBV5-1	.	TRBJ2-2	.	CASSFLGGTGELFF	TGCGCCAGCAGCTTCCTTGGCGGCACCGGGGAGCTGTTTTTT
TRBV19	.	TRBJ1-2	.	CASSLGMYYGYTF	TGTGCCAGTAGTCTAGGGATGTACTATGGCTACACCTTC
TRBV23-1	.	TRBJ1-2	.	CASSQKCSFGTRAFYGYTF	TGCGCCAGCAGTCAAAAATGTTCGTTCGGGACACGGGCTTTCTATGGCTACACCTTC
TRBV11-2	.	TRBJ1-3	.	CASSRWTEGNTIYF	TGTGCCAGCAGTCGCTGGACCGAGGGAAACACCATATATTTT
TRBV4-1	.	TRBJ1-2	.	CASSQDGRGPYGYTF	TGCGCCAGCAGCCAAGATGGCAGGGGCCCCTATGGCTACACCTTC
TRBV3-1/TRBV3-2	.	TRBJ2-3	TRBD1	CASSQGQGADTQYF	TGTGCCAGCAGCCAAGGTCAGGGGGCGGATACGCAGTATTTT
TRBV2	once	TRBJ1-1	.	CASRADEGTEAFF	TGTGCCAGCAGAGCAGACGAGGGCACTGAAGCTTTCTTT
TRBV7-9	once	TRBJ1-4	TRBD1	CASSQGQGKFTNEKLFF	TGTGCCAGCAGCCAAGGACAGGGGAAGTTCACTAATGAAAAACTGTTTTTT
TRBV5-6	.	TRBJ1-2	.	CASSPNGGSPVYGYTF	TGTGCCAGCAGCCCCAATGGAGGTTCCCCTGTCTATGGCTACACCTTC
TRBV19	.	TRBJ1-2	.	CASSRIGGIYGYTF	TGTGCCAGTAGTCGTATCGGGGGCATCTATGGCTACACCTTC
TRBV2	.	TRBJ2-1	TRBD2	CAGKGTSGLSSYNEQFF	TGTGCCGGGAAGGGGACTAGCGGGCTTAGCTCCTACAATGAGCAGTTCTTC
TRBV19	.	TRBJ1-2	.	CASSPRGETNYGYTF	TGTGCCAGTAGTCCCCGGGGCGAGACTAACTATGGCTACACCTTC
TRBV4-1	.	TRBJ1-4	.	CASSQGWGLSEKLFF	TGCGCCAGCAGCCAAGGTTGGGGGCTAAGTGAAAAACTGTTTTTT